The source of this T cell receptor (beta chain) is a study of blood T cell repertoires in COVID-19 (dated by TCRdb to 2020 to 2021). Broadly, across the study: Samples from collaborators originated in the United States, Italy and Spain and spanned both the acute and convalescent phases of COVID-19. Samples came from the ongoing ImmuneRACE study (first 160 participants) plus 1,254 subjects from 6 global collaborators. The repertoires were released in a freely available public database meant as a resource for research on the immune response to SARS-CoV-2. A de-identified subject ID, COVID-19 status, age in years and sex were almost always included in the sample metadata. The dataset comprised deeply sampled blood TCRbeta repertoires from subjects exposed to, actively infected with, or recovered from COVID-19. The material from the prospective study consisted of cDNA or gDNA derived from T cells, B-cell-depleted T cells, or PBMCs. Where available, HLA class I and class II types were obtained from metadata supplied by the sample provider rather than from assay-based typing. General study outcomes and caveats: The amount of clinical and demographic metadata varied by source and participant and was provided uncurated.

TCRbeta CDR3 regions were amplified from genomic DNA using the immunoSEQ Assay, a bias-controlled multiplex PCR. In the paper's pipeline: Within the assay, amplification of reference gene primers was used to estimate how many nucleated cells each sample contained. To quantify the absolute abundance of each unique TCRbeta CDR3 rearrangement, sequence reads were collapsed and filtered. For each sample, productive Simpson clonality was calculated by taking the square root of Simpson's diversity index across productive rearrangements. The source is immuneACCESS, and TCRdb retained only in-frame sequences with V and J called. Part of the clones is not carried over; for the studies checked, unresolved V genes explain less than half of this, and the remainder is unexplained. V and J calls plus clone size are reproduced from that table; the DNA served to infer D and trimming. The table for this sample lists some 300,000 clones; 85% to 90% of them were counted only once. The ten largest clones represent 2.9% of the sample.

This clone was observed a handful of times. Its target antigen remains unknown. Base qualities are missing; no much larger clone stands one base away. Enrolling through a virtual design, the prospective study's participants ranged in age from roughly 18 to 90 years and lived across roughly 24 United States geographic areas. To assign participants to cohorts, the prospective study relied on clinical history that participants themselves reported in a screening survey and a study questionnaire. A participant counted as exposed if, within 2 weeks of entering the study, that participant had been in contact with someone who had a PCR-confirmed or clinician-diagnosed COVID-19 case. Mobile phlebotomists in the prospective study collected whole blood, serum and a nasopharyngeal or oropharyngeal swab from every participant. Additional blood draws and questionnaires over an approximately two-month period could optionally be provided by prospective study participants. Before DNA extraction, prospective study blood samples were shipped either frozen or at room temperature.

From a lookup of the germline V gene, CDR1 and CDR2 are MNHNS and SASEGT. From the cysteine up to the phenylalanine, the CDR3 has a length of 18 residues. The read is trimmed to its CDR3 DNA, 54 bases read in frame from base 1. V is reduced by 4 bases and J by 1 base, leaving a spacing of 20 bases between them. The V and J genes are TRBV6-1 and TRBJ1-5, with a tentative D gene TRBD1 over 5 matching bases. Material for sequencing was PBMCs or T cells enriched from blood (not recorded which). The clonotype was recovered from a woman aged 45 to 65 who had been exposed to COVID-19. CDR3 loop: CASSAVGGGTSSNQPQHF. The DNA sequence is TGTGCCAGCAGTGCCGTCGGGGGGGGAACGAGCAGCAATCAGCCCCAGCATTTT.